This T cell receptor (beta chain) originates from a study of T cells in Graves' hyperthyroidism and ophthalmopathy. Using RNA transcripts as the source, TCR beta CDR3 regions were amplified. The HTBI set primed first-round TCR CDR3 RT-PCR. Each CDR3 protein is one row after TCRdb ran MiXCR on the multiplex PCR reads. This repertoire shows under 300,000 distinct CDR3 sequences, around 15% found once; its top ten account for approximately 7.9%. CDR1 is SGHTA, CDR2 FQGNSA, per germline. V lost 2 bases to trimming and J lost 5 bases; unmatched junction nucleotides: 9. The CDR3 extends over 16 amino acids.

This chain connects TRBV7-2 to TRBJ1-5, with 7 bases identical to TRBD1. This TCR came from a woman between 40 and 55 years old with Graves' hyperthyroidism. Specimen: blood. The CDR3 nucleotides read TGTGCCAGCAGCTTAAAGACAGGGAATAAGGATCAGCCCCAGCATTTT. It yields the protein CASSLKTGNKDQPQHF.